Listed below are T cell receptor beta chains from one sample, sequenced in a study of T cells after yellow fever vaccination. TCRdb analysed the 5' RACE reads with MiXCR anew, one entry per CDR3 protein. The repertoire holds some 390,000 distinct CDR3 sequences, 6.2% seen once, with about 15% in the top ten. Sequences were derived from PBMCs, sampled 5 days after the yellow fever booster vaccination. The receptors come from a man aged 25-45 years who received the YFV17D yellow fever vaccine. Each CDR3 is given with its conserved first and last residue. Each record gives: J gene, clone size, D gene, V gene, CDR3 protein, CDR3 DNA. A D gene is named only where the DNA matches it firmly. A row's size may be missing; if present it is once, few, many or a size class.

J gene: TRBJ2-7; clone size: .; D gene: .; V gene: TRBV12-3/TRBV12-4; CDR3 protein: CASSLGAWHEQYF; CDR3 DNA: TGTGCCAGCAGTTTAGGAGCGTGGCACGAGCAGTACTTC
J gene: TRBJ2-7; clone size: .; D gene: TRBD1; V gene: TRBV20-1; CDR3 protein: CSAKGTGASEQYF; CDR3 DNA: TGCAGTGCTAAGGGTACAGGGGCTTCCGAGCAGTACTTC
J gene: TRBJ2-1; clone size: few; D gene: .; V gene: TRBV12-3/TRBV12-4; CDR3 protein: CASSLGGFLDNEQFF; CDR3 DNA: TGTGCCAGCAGTTTAGGTGGGTTTCTGGACAATGAGCAGTTCTTC
J gene: TRBJ1-5; clone size: many; D gene: .; V gene: TRBV7-8; CDR3 protein: CASSPGSSNQPQHF; CDR3 DNA: TGTGCCAGCAGCCCCGGCTCGAGCAATCAGCCCCAGCATTTT
J gene: TRBJ2-1; clone size: .; D gene: .; V gene: TRBV20-1; CDR3 protein: CSASKGEQFF; CDR3 DNA: TGCAGTGCTAGCAAAGGGGAGCAGTTCTTC
J gene: TRBJ2-3; clone size: .; D gene: TRBD2; V gene: TRBV7-2; CDR3 protein: CASSLALAGTPMAQYF; CDR3 DNA: TGTGCCAGCAGCTTAGCACTAGCGGGAACGCCGATGGCGCAGTATTTT
J gene: TRBJ2-4; clone size: .; D gene: .; V gene: TRBV4-1; CDR3 protein: CASSQGSVGGIAKNIQYF; CDR3 DNA: TGCGCCAGCAGCCAAGGTTCGGTGGGAGGAATAGCCAAAAACATTCAGTACTTC
J gene: TRBJ1-6; clone size: .; D gene: .; V gene: TRBV10-3; CDR3 protein: CAISEGLNSPLHF; CDR3 DNA: TGTGCCATCAGTGAGGGGCTCAATTCACCCCTCCACTTT
J gene: TRBJ2-7; clone size: .; D gene: .; V gene: TRBV21-1; CDR3 protein: CASAREGNSYEQYF; CDR3 DNA: TGTGCCAGCGCTCGGGAGGGCAACTCCTACGAGCAGTACTTC
J gene: TRBJ2-7; clone size: few; D gene: .; V gene: TRBV20-1; CDR3 protein: CSAYRAASSSDEQYF; CDR3 DNA: TGCAGTGCTTATCGGGCCGCATCATCCTCCGACGAGCAGTACTTC
J gene: TRBJ1-2; clone size: many; D gene: .; V gene: TRBV12-3/TRBV12-4; CDR3 protein: CASSLSPADGYTF; CDR3 DNA: TGTGCCAGCAGTTTAAGTCCGGCGGATGGCTACACCTTC
J gene: TRBJ1-2; clone size: .; D gene: TRBD1; V gene: TRBV12-3/TRBV12-4; CDR3 protein: CASSLGTGGGYGYTF; CDR3 DNA: TGTGCCAGCAGTTTAGGGACAGGGGGAGGCTATGGCTACACCTTC
J gene: TRBJ2-5; clone size: few; D gene: TRBD2; V gene: TRBV23-1; CDR3 protein: CAKTSGISRETQYF; CDR3 DNA: TGCGCCAAGACTAGCGGGATCTCTCGAGAGACCCAGTACTTC
J gene: TRBJ2-5; clone size: few; D gene: TRBD2; V gene: TRBV7-2; CDR3 protein: CASSLASGRAGETQYF; CDR3 DNA: TGTGCCAGCAGCTTAGCTAGCGGGAGGGCCGGAGAGACCCAGTACTTC
J gene: TRBJ2-1; clone size: many; D gene: TRBD2; V gene: TRBV5-1; CDR3 protein: CASSQLSGNVGNEQFF; CDR3 DNA: TGCGCCAGCAGTCAGCTTAGCGGGAACGTAGGCAATGAGCAGTTCTTC
J gene: TRBJ2-5; clone size: many; D gene: .; V gene: TRBV27; CDR3 protein: CAIKVVIQETQYF; CDR3 DNA: TGTGCCATAAAGGTCGTAATCCAAGAGACCCAGTACTTC
J gene: TRBJ2-7; clone size: few; D gene: TRBD2; V gene: TRBV20-1; CDR3 protein: CSAQSTSGGSEQYF; CDR3 DNA: TGCAGTGCTCAATCGACTAGCGGGGGTTCCGAGCAGTACTTC
J gene: TRBJ2-7; clone size: few; D gene: .; V gene: TRBV21-1; CDR3 protein: CATGEGYSYEQYF; CDR3 DNA: TGTGCCACCGGGGAGGGATACTCCTACGAGCAGTACTTC
J gene: TRBJ1-1; clone size: .; D gene: .; V gene: TRBV7-3; CDR3 protein: CASSLLVGAEAFF; CDR3 DNA: TGTGCCAGCAGCTTATTAGTGGGCGCTGAAGCTTTCTTT
J gene: TRBJ2-1; clone size: .; D gene: .; V gene: TRBV19; CDR3 protein: CASSEGQTSYNEQFF; CDR3 DNA: TGTGCCAGTAGTGAGGGACAAACCTCCTACAATGAGCAGTTCTTC
J gene: TRBJ2-7; clone size: few; D gene: .; V gene: TRBV20-1; CDR3 protein: CSAQSSAPLEQYF; CDR3 DNA: TGCAGTGCGCAATCGTCAGCGCCCCTGGAGCAGTACTTC
J gene: TRBJ2-5; clone size: few; D gene: TRBD2; V gene: TRBV20-1; CDR3 protein: CSALKAAGGREETQYF; CDR3 DNA: TGCAGTGCTCTTAAGGCGGCGGGAGGGCGGGAAGAGACCCAGTACTTC
J gene: TRBJ2-3; clone size: few; D gene: TRBD2; V gene: TRBV7-9; CDR3 protein: CASSSRLADIRDTQYF; CDR3 DNA: TGTGCCAGCAGCTCTCGACTAGCGGACATACGGGATACGCAGTATTTT
J gene: TRBJ2-7; clone size: many; D gene: .; V gene: TRBV4-2; CDR3 protein: CASSPQGFLDDEQYF; CDR3 DNA: TGTGCCAGCAGCCCGCAGGGATTTCTGGACGACGAGCAGTACTTC
J gene: TRBJ2-1; clone size: .; D gene: TRBD2; V gene: TRBV20-1; CDR3 protein: CSAKNSGRADNEQFF; CDR3 DNA: TGCAGTGCCAAAAATAGCGGGAGAGCCGACAATGAGCAGTTCTTC
J gene: TRBJ2-1; clone size: few; D gene: TRBD2; V gene: TRBV6-2/TRBV6-3; CDR3 protein: CASSSAGVANEQFF; CDR3 DNA: TGTGCCAGCAGTTCAGCGGGAGTGGCAAATGAGCAGTTCTTC
J gene: TRBJ2-1; clone size: many; D gene: .; V gene: TRBV7-2; CDR3 protein: CASSLQSALIF; CDR3 DNA: TGTGCCAGCAGCTTACAGTCTGCCCTAATCTTC
J gene: TRBJ2-7; clone size: .; D gene: .; V gene: TRBV5-1; CDR3 protein: CASSLKGEYSYEQYF; CDR3 DNA: TGCGCCAGCAGCTTGAAGGGAGAATATTCCTACGAGCAGTACTTC
J gene: TRBJ2-7; clone size: many; D gene: TRBD1; V gene: TRBV5-1; CDR3 protein: CASSLGPGQPRYEQYF; CDR3 DNA: TGCGCCAGCAGCTTGGGCCCGGGACAGCCCCGCTACGAGCAGTACTTC
J gene: TRBJ2-1; clone size: .; D gene: TRBD1; V gene: TRBV5-6; CDR3 protein: CASSFRDRENSGKFF; CDR3 DNA: TGTGCCAGCAGCTTCCGGGACAGGGAAAACTCCGGCAAGTTCTTC
J gene: TRBJ1-2; clone size: .; D gene: .; V gene: TRBV19; CDR3 protein: CASTNKVAGYTF; CDR3 DNA: TGTGCCAGTACCAATAAGGTGGCAGGCTACACCTTC
J gene: TRBJ2-3; clone size: few; D gene: TRBD2; V gene: TRBV30; CDR3 protein: CAYGSGLAGGADTQYF; CDR3 DNA: TGTGCCTACGGAAGCGGACTAGCGGGAGGAGCCGATACGCAGTATTTT
J gene: TRBJ2-7; clone size: many; D gene: TRBD1; V gene: TRBV7-2; CDR3 protein: CASSRSTGSSYEQYF; CDR3 DNA: TGTGCCAGCAGCCGATCGACAGGGAGCTCCTACGAGCAGTACTTC
J gene: TRBJ2-2; clone size: many; D gene: .; V gene: TRBV6-2/TRBV6-3; CDR3 protein: CASSPSDLRRELFF; CDR3 DNA: TGTGCCAGCAGCCCTAGCGACCTTCGGAGGGAGCTGTTTTTT
J gene: TRBJ2-2; clone size: many; D gene: .; V gene: TRBV15; CDR3 protein: CAVGTPNTGELFF; CDR3 DNA: TGTGCCGTCGGGACTCCGAACACCGGGGAGCTGTTTTTT
J gene: TRBJ2-2; clone size: .; D gene: .; V gene: TRBV25-1; CDR3 protein: CASSHRVPGELFF; CDR3 DNA: TGTGCCAGCAGCCACAGGGTTCCCGGGGAGCTGTTTTTT
J gene: TRBJ1-2; clone size: few; D gene: .; V gene: TRBV5-1; CDR3 protein: CASSLATSNYGYTF; CDR3 DNA: TGCGCCAGCAGCTTGGCCACCTCTAACTATGGCTACACCTTC
J gene: TRBJ2-1; clone size: few; D gene: TRBD2; V gene: TRBV7-6; CDR3 protein: CASSPLSGRNEQFF; CDR3 DNA: TGTGCCAGCAGCCCCCTTAGCGGGAGAAATGAGCAGTTCTTC
J gene: TRBJ2-5; clone size: few; D gene: .; V gene: TRBV5-1; CDR3 protein: CASSLGKQETQYF; CDR3 DNA: TGCGCCTCCTCGTTGGGGAAACAAGAGACCCAGTACTTC
J gene: TRBJ2-2; clone size: many; D gene: .; V gene: TRBV25-1; CDR3 protein: CASSVTSNTGELFF; CDR3 DNA: TGTGCCAGCAGTGTCACATCGAACACCGGGGAGCTGTTTTTT
J gene: TRBJ2-1; clone size: few; D gene: .; V gene: TRBV5-4; CDR3 protein: CASSLENSGYNEQFF; CDR3 DNA: TGTGCCAGCAGCTTGGAGAATAGCGGTTACAATGAGCAGTTCTTC
J gene: TRBJ1-5; clone size: .; D gene: .; V gene: TRBV5-6; CDR3 protein: CASSASAGNQPQHF; CDR3 DNA: TGTGCCAGCAGCGCGTCGGCCGGCAATCAGCCCCAGCATTTT
J gene: TRBJ2-1; clone size: few; D gene: .; V gene: TRBV11-2; CDR3 protein: CASSPVRSLRGTYRFF; CDR3 DNA: TGTGCCAGCAGCCCCGTTAGGAGCCTTAGGGGTACTTACCGGTTCTTC
J gene: TRBJ2-5; clone size: .; D gene: TRBD1; V gene: TRBV28; CDR3 protein: CASRTGQIGETQYF; CDR3 DNA: TGTGCCAGCAGAACGGGACAGATTGGAGAGACCCAGTACTTC
J gene: TRBJ2-1; clone size: few; D gene: TRBD2; V gene: TRBV24-1; CDR3 protein: CATSPLSGSTNEQFF; CDR3 DNA: TGTGCCACCAGCCCCCTTAGCGGGAGTACCAATGAGCAGTTCTTC